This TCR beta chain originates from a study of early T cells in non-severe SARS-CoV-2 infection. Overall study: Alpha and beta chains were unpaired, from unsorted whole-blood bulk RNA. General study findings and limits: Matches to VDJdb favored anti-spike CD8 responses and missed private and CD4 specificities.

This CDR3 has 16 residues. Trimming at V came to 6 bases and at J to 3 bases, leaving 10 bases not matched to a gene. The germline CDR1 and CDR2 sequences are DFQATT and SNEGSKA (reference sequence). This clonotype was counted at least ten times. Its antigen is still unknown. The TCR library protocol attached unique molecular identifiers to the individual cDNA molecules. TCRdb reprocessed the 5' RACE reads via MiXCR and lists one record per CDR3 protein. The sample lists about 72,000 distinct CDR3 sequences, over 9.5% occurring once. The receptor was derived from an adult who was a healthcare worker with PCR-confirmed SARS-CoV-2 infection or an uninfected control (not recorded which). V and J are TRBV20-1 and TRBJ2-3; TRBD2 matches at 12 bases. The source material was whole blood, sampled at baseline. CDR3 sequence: CSALSGLAGITDTQYF. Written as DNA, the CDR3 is TGCAGTGCCCTATCCGGACTAGCGGGAATTACAGATACGCAGTATTTT.